Listed here is a single T cell receptor beta chain. Its antigen is not identified. The authors made TCR beta libraries by quantitative 5'-RACE with molecular barcodes. TCRdb processed the 5' RACE reads anew with MiXCR; each CDR3 protein has one entry. Of over 700,000 distinct CDR3 sequences in the sample, about 20% were seen once. This sample was taken from a study of CD8 T cells in ankylosing spondylitis. General study findings and limits: What appeared characteristic of ankylosing spondylitis blood was a TCR beta motif of about eight highly homologous variants. Some motif variants had been reported before (in reactive arthritis synovial fluid and blood).

The sequencing input was blood, either unsorted or a sorted T cell fraction (not recorded which). This receptor was taken from a male donor with ankylosing spondylitis.

The chain's CDR3 is CASSLSGPLPGANVLTF. CDR3 in DNA: TGCGCCAGCAGCTTGTCAGGGCCCCTTCCTGGGGCCAACGTCCTGACTTTC. The chain combines TRBV5-1 with TRBJ2-6; perhaps TRBD1 as D (5 bases). The CDR3 runs 17 residues. CDR1 and CDR2 from the germline V gene are SGHRS and YFSETQ. The V end was cut by 1 base, the J end by 2 bases, with 13 bases between.